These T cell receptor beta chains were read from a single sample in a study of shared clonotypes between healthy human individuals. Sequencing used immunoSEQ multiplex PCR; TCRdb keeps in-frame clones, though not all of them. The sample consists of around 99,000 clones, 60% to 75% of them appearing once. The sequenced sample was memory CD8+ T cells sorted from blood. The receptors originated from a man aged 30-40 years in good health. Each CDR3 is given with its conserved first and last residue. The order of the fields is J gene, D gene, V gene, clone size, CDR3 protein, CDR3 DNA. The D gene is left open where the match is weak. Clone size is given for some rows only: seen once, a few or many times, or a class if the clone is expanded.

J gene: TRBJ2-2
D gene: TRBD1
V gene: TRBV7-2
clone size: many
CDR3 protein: CASSWTGFVNTGELFF
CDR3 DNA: TGTGCCAGCAGCTGGACAGGGTTTGTGAACACCGGGGAGCTGTTTTTT

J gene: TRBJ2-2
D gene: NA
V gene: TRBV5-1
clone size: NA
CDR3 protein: CASSIVTNTGELFF
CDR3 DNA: TGCGCCAGCAGTATTGTCACTAACACCGGGGAGCTGTTTTTT

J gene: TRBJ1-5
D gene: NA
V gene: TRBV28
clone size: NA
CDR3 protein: CASSLGESNQPQHF
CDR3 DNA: TGTGCCAGCAGTTTGGGTGAGAGCAATCAGCCCCAGCATTTT

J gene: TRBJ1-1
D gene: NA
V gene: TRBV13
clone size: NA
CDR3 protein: CASSLNTEAFF
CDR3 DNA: TGTGCCAGCTCCTTAAACACTGAAGCTTTCTTT

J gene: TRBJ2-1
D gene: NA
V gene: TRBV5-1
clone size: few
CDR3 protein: CASSPATGYNEQFF
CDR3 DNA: TGCGCCAGCAGCCCGGCAACGGGGTACAATGAGCAGTTCTTC

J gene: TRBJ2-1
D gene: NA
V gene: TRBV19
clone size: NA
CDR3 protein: CASSMSFGSYNEQFF
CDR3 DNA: TGTGCCAGTAGTATGTCTTTTGGCTCCTACAATGAGCAGTTCTTC

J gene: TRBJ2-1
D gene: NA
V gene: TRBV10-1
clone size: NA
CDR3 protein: CASSESVEYNEQFF
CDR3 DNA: TGCGCCAGCAGTGAGTCTGTAGAGTACAATGAGCAGTTCTTC

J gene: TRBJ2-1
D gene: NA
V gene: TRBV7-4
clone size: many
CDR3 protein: CASSVTMGNEQFF
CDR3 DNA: TGTGCCAGCAGCGTAACGATGGGGAATGAGCAGTTCTTC

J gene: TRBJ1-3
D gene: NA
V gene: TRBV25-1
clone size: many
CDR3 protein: CASSPDRLSGNTIYF
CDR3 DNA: TGTGCCAGCAGTCCGGACCGACTCTCTGGAAACACCATATATTTT

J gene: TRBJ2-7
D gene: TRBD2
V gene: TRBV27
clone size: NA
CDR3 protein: CASSSRYSGRYHEQYF
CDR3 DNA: TGTGCCAGCAGTTCGCGCTATAGCGGGAGATACCACGAGCAGTACTTC

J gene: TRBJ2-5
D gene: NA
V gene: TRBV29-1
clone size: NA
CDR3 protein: CSGRDDKETQYF
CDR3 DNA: TGCAGCGGCCGGGACGATAAGGAGACCCAGTACTTC

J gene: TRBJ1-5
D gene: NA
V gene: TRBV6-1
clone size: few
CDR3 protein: CASSELGSNINQPQHF
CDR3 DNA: TGTGCCAGCAGTGAGCTAGGGAGCAATATCAATCAGCCCCAGCATTTT

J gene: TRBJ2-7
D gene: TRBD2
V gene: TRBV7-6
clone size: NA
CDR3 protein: CASSLSRIGAGAFYEQYF
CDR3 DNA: TGTGCCAGCAGCCTTAGCCGGATTGGGGCGGGAGCATTCTACGAGCAGTACTTC

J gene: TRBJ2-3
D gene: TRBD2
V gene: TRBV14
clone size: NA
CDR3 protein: CASSPSGLAGDTQYF
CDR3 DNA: TGTGCCAGCAGCCCCTCCGGACTAGCGGGAGATACGCAGTATTTT

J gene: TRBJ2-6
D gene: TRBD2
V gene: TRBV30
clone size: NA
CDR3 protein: CASQLASGANVLTF
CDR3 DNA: TGTGCCTCACAACTAGCGTCGGGGGCCAACGTCCTGACTTTC

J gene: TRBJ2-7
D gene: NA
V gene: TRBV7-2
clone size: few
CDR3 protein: CASSLGPVKQYF
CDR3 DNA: TGTGCCAGCAGCTTAGGTCCAGTTAAGCAGTACTTC

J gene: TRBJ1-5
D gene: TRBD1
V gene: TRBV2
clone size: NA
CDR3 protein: CASSPTGGPGNQPQHF
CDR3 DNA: TGTGCCAGCAGTCCGACAGGGGGCCCAGGCAATCAGCCCCAGCATTTT

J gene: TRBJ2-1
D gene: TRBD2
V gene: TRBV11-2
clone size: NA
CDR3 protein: CASSGTSGRAIEQFF
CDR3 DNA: TGTGCCAGCAGCGGGACTAGCGGGAGGGCCATTGAGCAGTTCTTC

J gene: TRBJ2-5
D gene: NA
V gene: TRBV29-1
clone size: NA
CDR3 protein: CSVVGAETSQETQYF
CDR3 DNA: TGCAGCGTTGTGGGGGCGGAAACCTCCCAAGAGACCCAGTACTTC

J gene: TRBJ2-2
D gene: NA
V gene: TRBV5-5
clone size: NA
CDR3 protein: CASSLGGRDTGELFF
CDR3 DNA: TGTGCCAGCAGCTTGGGAGGGAGAGACACCGGGGAGCTGTTTTTT

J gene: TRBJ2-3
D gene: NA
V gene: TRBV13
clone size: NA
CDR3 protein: CASSFLWKGAVSTDTQYF
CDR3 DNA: TGTGCCAGCAGCTTTCTCTGGAAGGGAGCGGTTAGCACAGATACGCAGTATTTT

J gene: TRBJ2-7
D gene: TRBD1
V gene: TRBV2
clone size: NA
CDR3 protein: CASSEDRGQDEQYF
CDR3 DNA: TGTGCCAGCAGTGAAGATAGGGGGCAGGACGAGCAGTACTTC

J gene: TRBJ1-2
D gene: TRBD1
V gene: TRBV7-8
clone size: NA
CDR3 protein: CASSPPRGNGYTF
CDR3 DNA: TGTGCCAGCAGCCCCCCCAGGGGGAATGGCTACACCTTC

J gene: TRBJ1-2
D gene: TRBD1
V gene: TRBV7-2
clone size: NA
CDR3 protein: CASSSYPGQGHYGYTF
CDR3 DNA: TGTGCCAGCAGCTCTTATCCAGGACAGGGTCATTATGGCTACACCTTC

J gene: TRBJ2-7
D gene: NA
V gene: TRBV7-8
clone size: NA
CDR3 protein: CASSFSGGREQYF
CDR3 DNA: TGTGCCAGCAGCTTCTCTGGGGGGCGGGAGCAGTACTTC

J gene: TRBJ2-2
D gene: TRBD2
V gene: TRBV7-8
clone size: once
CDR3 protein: CASSYPETSGSDGELFF
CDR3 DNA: TGTGCCAGCAGCTACCCAGAGACTAGCGGGAGTGACGGGGAGCTGTTTTTT

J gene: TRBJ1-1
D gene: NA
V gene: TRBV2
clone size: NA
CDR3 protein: CASGRENTEAFF
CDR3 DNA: TGTGCCAGCGGGCGAGAAAACACTGAAGCTTTCTTT

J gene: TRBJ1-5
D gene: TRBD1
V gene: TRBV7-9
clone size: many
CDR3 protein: CASSEIGTGVDQPQHF
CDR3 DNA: TGTGCCAGCAGCGAGATAGGGACAGGGGTCGATCAGCCCCAGCATTTT

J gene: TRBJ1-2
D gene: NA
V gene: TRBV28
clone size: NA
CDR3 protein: CASSLAGRFASSYGYTF
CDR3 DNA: TGTGCCAGCAGTTTAGCGGGGAGGTTCGCGAGCAGCTATGGCTACACCTTC

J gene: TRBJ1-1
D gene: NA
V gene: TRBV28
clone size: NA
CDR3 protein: CASSWVEAGHTEAFF
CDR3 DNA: TGTGCCAGCAGTTGGGTCGAAGCCGGGCACACTGAAGCTTTCTTT

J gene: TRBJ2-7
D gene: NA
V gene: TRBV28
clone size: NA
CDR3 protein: CASSGGTYEQYF
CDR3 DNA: TGTGCCAGCAGTGGGGGTACCTACGAGCAGTACTTC

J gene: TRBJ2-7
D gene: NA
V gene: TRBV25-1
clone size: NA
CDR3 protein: CASSGGASYEQYF
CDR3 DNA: TGTGCCAGCTCTGGCGGGGCATCCTACGAGCAGTACTTC

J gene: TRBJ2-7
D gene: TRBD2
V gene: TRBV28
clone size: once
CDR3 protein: CASSLFGVAGVSYYEQYF
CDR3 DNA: TGTGCCAGCAGTTTATTCGGGGTAGCGGGAGTATCCTACTACGAGCAGTACTTC

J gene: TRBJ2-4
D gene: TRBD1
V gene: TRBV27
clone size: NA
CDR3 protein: CASSALDRAKNIQYF
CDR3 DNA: TGTGCCAGCAGTGCCCTGGACAGGGCCAAAAACATTCAGTACTTC

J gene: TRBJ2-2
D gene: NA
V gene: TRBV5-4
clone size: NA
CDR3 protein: CASSLGPGDAGELFF
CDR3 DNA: TGTGCCAGCAGCTTGGGGCCAGGGGATGCCGGGGAGCTGTTTTTT

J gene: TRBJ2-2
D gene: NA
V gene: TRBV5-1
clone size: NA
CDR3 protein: CASMFSGNTGELFF
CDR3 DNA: TGCGCCAGCATGTTTAGCGGAAACACCGGGGAGCTGTTTTTT

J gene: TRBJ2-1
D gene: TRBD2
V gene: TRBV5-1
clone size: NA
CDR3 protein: CASSLEGTSGRAQFF
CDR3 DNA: TGCGCCAGCAGCTTGGAGGGGACTAGCGGCCGAGCGCAGTTCTTC

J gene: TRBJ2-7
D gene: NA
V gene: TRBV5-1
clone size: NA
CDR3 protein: CASGDTSYEQYF
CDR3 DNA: TGCGCCAGCGGGGACACCTCCTACGAGCAGTACTTC

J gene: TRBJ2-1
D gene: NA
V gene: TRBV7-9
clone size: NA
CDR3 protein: CASSIDEGYNEQFF
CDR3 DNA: TGTGCCAGCAGCATAGACGAGGGCTACAATGAGCAGTTCTTC

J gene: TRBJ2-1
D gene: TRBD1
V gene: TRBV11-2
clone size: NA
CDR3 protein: CASSFRQGVWSEQFF
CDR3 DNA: TGTGCCAGCAGCTTTCGACAGGGTGTTTGGTCTGAGCAGTTCTTC

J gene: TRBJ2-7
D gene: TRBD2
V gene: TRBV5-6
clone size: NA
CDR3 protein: CASSFGGLDLYEQYF
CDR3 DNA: TGTGCCAGCAGCTTCGGGGGACTAGACCTCTACGAGCAGTACTTC

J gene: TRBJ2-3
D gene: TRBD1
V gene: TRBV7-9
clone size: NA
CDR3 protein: CASSLQGVSTDTQYF
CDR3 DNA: TGTGCCAGCAGCTTACAGGGGGTTAGCACAGATACGCAGTATTTT

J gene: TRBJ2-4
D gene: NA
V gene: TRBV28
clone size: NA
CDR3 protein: CASSHRNSPLQYF
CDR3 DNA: TGTGCCAGCAGTCACCGAAACTCACCTCTTCAGTACTTC

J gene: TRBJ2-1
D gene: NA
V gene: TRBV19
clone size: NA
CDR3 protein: CASMLAGDNEQFF
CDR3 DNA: TGTGCCAGTATGTTAGCCGGGGACAATGAGCAGTTCTTC

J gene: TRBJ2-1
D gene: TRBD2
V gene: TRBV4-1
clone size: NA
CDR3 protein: CASSQGLGQMQFF
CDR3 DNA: TGCGCCAGCAGCCAGGGACTAGGTCAAATGCAGTTCTTC

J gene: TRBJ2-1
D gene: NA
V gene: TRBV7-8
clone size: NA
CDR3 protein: CASSRGYEQFF
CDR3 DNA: TGTGCCAGCAGCCGGGGGTATGAGCAGTTCTTC

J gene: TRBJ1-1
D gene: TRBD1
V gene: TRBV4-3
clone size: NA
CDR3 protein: CASSRWDSNTEAFF
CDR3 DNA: TGCGCCAGCAGCCGGTGGGACAGCAACACTGAAGCTTTCTTT

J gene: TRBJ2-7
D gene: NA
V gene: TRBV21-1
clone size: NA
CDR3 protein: CASSKGGHGEQYF
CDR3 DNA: TGTGCCAGCAGCAAAGGGGGCCACGGCGAGCAGTACTTC

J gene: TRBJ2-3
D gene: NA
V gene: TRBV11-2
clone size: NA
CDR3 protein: CASSLDGGPTDTQYF
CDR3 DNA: TGTGCCAGCAGCTTAGACGGAGGACCGACAGATACGCAGTATTTT

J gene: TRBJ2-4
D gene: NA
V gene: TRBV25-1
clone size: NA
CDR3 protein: CASSPASIAKNIQYF
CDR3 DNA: TGTGCCAGCAGTCCAGCTTCCATAGCCAAAAACATTCAGTACTTC